The following is a T cell receptor beta chain sequence with its context. Its antigen remains unknown. TCRdb independently ran MiXCR on the RT-PCR reads; one entry per CDR3 protein. Of about 520,000 distinct CDR3 sequences listed, about 7.2% are singletons. The data stem from a study of response to subunit inactivated influenza vaccine. This CDR3 spans 11 amino acids. The V gene's germline CDR1 is SNHLY and CDR2 FYNNEI. J gave up 11 bases and V 10 bases, and 10 bases lay outside the gene matches. Study-wide points: Only a handful of new T cells, the authors suggested, are recruited with each seasonal influenza vaccination.

The sample consisted of PBMCs from blood, taken roughly 24 months after vaccination. The chain recombines TRBV2 with TRBJ1-1; 7 bases align to TRBD1. This receptor was identified in a man between 50 and 75 years old who received an inactivated influenza vaccine. The chain's CDR3 is CAIQRGLLAFF. CDR3 in DNA: TGTGCCATTCAGAGGGGGCTGCTTGCTTTCTTT.